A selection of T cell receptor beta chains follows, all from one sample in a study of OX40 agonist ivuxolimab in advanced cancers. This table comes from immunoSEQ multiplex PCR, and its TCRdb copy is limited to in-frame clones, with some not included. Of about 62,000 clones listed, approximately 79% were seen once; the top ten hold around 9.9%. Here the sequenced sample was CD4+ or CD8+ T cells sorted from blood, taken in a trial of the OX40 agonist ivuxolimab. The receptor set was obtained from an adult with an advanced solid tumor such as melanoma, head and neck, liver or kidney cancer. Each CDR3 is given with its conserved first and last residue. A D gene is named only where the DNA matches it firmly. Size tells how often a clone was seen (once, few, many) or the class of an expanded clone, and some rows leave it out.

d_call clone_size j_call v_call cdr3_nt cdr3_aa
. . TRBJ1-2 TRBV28 TGTGCCAGCAGCCTTGGGGCCCGTGTCACTAACTATGGCTACACCTTC CASSLGARVTNYGYTF
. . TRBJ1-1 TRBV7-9 TGTGCCAGCAGGCCACAGGACCCGAACACTGAAGCTTTCTTT CASRPQDPNTEAFF
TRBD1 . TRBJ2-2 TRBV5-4 TGTGCCAGCAGCGGTACCGGGACAGCTCGATCCGGGGAGCTGTTTTTT CASSGTGTARSGELFF
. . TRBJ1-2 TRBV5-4 TGTGCCAGCAGCCCCTTGAGGAGCAACTATGGCTACACCTTC CASSPLRSNYGYTF
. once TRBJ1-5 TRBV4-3 TGCGCCAGCAGCCAAGATGATGTAGATCGTCAGCCCCAGCATTTT CASSQDDVDRQPQHF
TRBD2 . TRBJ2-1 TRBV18 TGTGCCAGCTCACCAGGCAGACCTAGCGGGAGGGGTGAGCAGTTCTTC CASSPGRPSGRGEQFF
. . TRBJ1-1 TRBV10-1 TGCGCCAGCAGTGAGTCAGTGAACACTGAAGCTTTCTTT CASSESVNTEAFF
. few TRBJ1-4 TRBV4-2 TGTGCCAGCAGCCAACAGGTCCCAACTAATGAAAAACTGTTTTTT CASSQQVPTNEKLFF
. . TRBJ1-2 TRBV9 TGTGCCAGCAGCGTAGCGGGCAGGGCTAACTATGGCTACACCTTC CASSVAGRANYGYTF
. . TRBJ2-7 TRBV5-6 TGTGCCAGCAGCTTAGGGAACGAGCAGTACTTC CASSLGNEQYF
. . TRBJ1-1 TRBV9 TGTGCCAGCAGCGCTCGAACAGGGCTAAACACTGAAGCTTTCTTT CASSARTGLNTEAFF
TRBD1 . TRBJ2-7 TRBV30 TGTGCCTGGAGCGGACAGGGGAGTGACGAGCAGTACTTC CAWSGQGSDEQYF
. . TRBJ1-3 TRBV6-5 TGTGCCAGCAGTTACTCGAGGGGGGTGCCTGGAAACACCATATATTTT CASSYSRGVPGNTIYF
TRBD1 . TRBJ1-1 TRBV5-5 TGTGCCAGCAGCCCCGGACAGGGGGATTACACTGAAGCTTTCTTT CASSPGQGDYTEAFF
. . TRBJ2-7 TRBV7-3 TGTGCCAGCAGCCCAGGCCAACGCCCCTACGAGCAGTACTTC CASSPGQRPYEQYF
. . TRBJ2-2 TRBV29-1 TGCAGCGTTGAGACTCTAGGGTCGAACACCGGGGAGCTGTTTTTT CSVETLGSNTGELFF
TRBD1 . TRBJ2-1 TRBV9 TGTGCCAGCAGAAAACAGGGGGCGGGGAACAATGAGCAGTTCTTC CASRKQGAGNNEQFF
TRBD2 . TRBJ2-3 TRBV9 TGTGCCAGCAGCGTACTAGCGGGAGCGCGGGGCACAGATACGCAGTATTTT CASSVLAGARGTDTQYF
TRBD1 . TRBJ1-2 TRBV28 TGTGCCAGCAGTTCTCCCGGGACAGGGAAGGACTATGGCTACACCTTC CASSSPGTGKDYGYTF
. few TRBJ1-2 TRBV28 TGTGCCACCCACCAGGGCCTGGGCTACACCTTC CATHQGLGYTF
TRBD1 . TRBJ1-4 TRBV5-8 TGTGCCAGCAGATCGAGGACAGGGGTAGAGGAAAAACTGTTTTTT CASRSRTGVEEKLFF
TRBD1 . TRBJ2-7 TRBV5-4 TGTGCCAGCAGGCCGGACAGGGGTTCGGGCTACGAGCAGTACTTC CASRPDRGSGYEQYF
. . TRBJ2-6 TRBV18 TGTGCCAGCTCACCACAGTCGACTCACTCTGGGGCCAACGTCCTGACTTTC CASSPQSTHSGANVLTF
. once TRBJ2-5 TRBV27 TGTGCCAGCAGCCGAAGTCCCCGACCCTTTGAAGAGACCCAGTACTTC CASSRSPRPFEETQYF
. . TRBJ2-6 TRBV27 TGTGCCAGCAGTGTCTCCCTTGGCTCTGGGGCCAACGTCCTGACTTTC CASSVSLGSGANVLTF
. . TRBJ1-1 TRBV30 TGTGCCTGGAGTGGACCAATGAACACTGAAGCTTTCTTT CAWSGPMNTEAFF
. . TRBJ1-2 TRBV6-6 TGTGCCAGCAGGCGCACGGGGAAAAACTATGGCTACACCTTC CASRRTGKNYGYTF
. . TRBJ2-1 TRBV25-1 TGTGCCAGCAGTGAGGGACGTCGAAATGAGCAGTTCTTC CASSEGRRNEQFF
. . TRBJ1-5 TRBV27 TGTGCCAGCGCCCCGAGGGGGTTCAATCAGCCCCAGCATTTT CASAPRGFNQPQHF
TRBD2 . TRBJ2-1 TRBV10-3 TGTGCCATCAGTGAGTCACTAGCGGGATCCCTTCAGGAGCAGTTCTTC CAISESLAGSLQEQFF
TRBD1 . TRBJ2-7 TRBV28 TGTGCCAGCAGTTTGAGCAGACAGGGGGGGCGCGAGCAGTACTTC CASSLSRQGGREQYF
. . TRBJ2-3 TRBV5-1 TGCGCCAGCAGCTTGGTAGTAGTGAAAGATACGCAGTATTTT CASSLVVVKDTQYF
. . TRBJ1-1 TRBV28 TGTGCCAGCAGGTCCCCGGCGGTCGGGAACACTGAAGCTTTCTTT CASRSPAVGNTEAFF
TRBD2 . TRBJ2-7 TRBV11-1 TGTGCCAGCAGCTCCAACGCTTGGACTAGCGGTTCCTACGAGCAGTACTTC CASSSNAWTSGSYEQYF
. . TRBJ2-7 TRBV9 TGTGCCAGCAGCGTAGGAGGGGGGGCGGCCTACGAGCAGTACTTC CASSVGGGAAYEQYF
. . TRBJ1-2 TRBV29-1 TGCAGCGTTGAAGCAGGGGCGCGGAGGGGCTACACCTTC CSVEAGARRGYTF
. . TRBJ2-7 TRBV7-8 TGTGCCAGCAGCTCTAAACGGGACGGAACCTACGAGCAGTACTTC CASSSKRDGTYEQYF
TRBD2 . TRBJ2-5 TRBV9 TGTGCCAGCAGCGGGGATAGCGGGGGTGGAGAGACCCAGTACTTC CASSGDSGGGETQYF
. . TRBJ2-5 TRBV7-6 TGTGCCAGCAGCTTGCCAGGGGAAGAGACCCAGTACTTC CASSLPGEETQYF
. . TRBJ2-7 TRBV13 TGTGCCAGCAGCACCTCGCCGGGACTCGCGGAAGAGCAGTACTTC CASSTSPGLAEEQYF
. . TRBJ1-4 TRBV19 TGTGCCACGGCCGTTGAAGGCACAACTAATGAAAAACTGTTTTTT CATAVEGTTNEKLFF
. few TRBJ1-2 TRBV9 TGTGCCAGCAGCGTAGTAACGTCTGGGCTCTATGGCTACACCTTC CASSVVTSGLYGYTF
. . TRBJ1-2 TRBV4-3 TGCGCCAGCAGCCAATCGAGCGGGGGTTTGAGGGGCTACACCTTC CASSQSSGGLRGYTF
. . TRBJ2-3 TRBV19 TGTGCCAGTAGTCCGAGGAGGGGAGATACGCAGTATTTT CASSPRRGDTQYF
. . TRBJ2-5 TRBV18 TGTGCCAGCTCACCACGGGGTCTAGCGCAAGAGACCCAGTACTTC CASSPRGLAQETQYF